The source of this T cell receptor (beta chain) is a study of Ad26.COV2.S vaccination and SARS-CoV-2 variants. The CDR3 length is 11 residues. Assay: immunoSEQ multiplex PCR; the TCRdb copy retains only in-frame clones and omits some. Seen here are over 110,000 clones, 80% to 90% observed once, and the top ten hold approximately 5%. In this sample, this clone turned up a few times. Here the sequenced sample was peripheral blood, taken after recovery from COVID-19. This clonotype was sampled from a human donor who had recovered from COVID-19. The chain is built from TRBV21-1 and TRBJ1-1; the table's D call of TRBD1 was not tested on the DNA. TRBV21-1 is annotated as a pseudogene. CDR3 residues: CASSGYTEAFF. The CDR3 DNA reads TGTGCCAGCAGCGGCTACACTGAAGCTTTCTTT.